Listed below are T cell receptor beta chains from one sample, sequenced in a study of T cell changes during pregnancy in multiple sclerosis. Data came from immunoSEQ multiplex PCR; TCRdb stores just in-frame clones and leaves some out. The table lists under 50,000 clones, roughly 90% of them singletons, with 1.3% to 1.5% in the top ten. The starting material was peripheral blood, obtained in the first trimester of pregnancy. The receptors originated from a female donor in good health, enrolled as a control in a pregnancy study. Both conserved end residues are part of each CDR3. The D gene is left open where the match is weak. Clone sizes are given selectively: once, few, many, or a class where the clone is expanded.

size	D	V	J	CDR3	DNA
NA	NA	TRBV7-2	TRBJ2-7	CASSRSTRDLLYEQYF	TGTGCCAGCAGCCGCTCAACCCGGGACTTACTTTACGAGCAGTACTTC
NA	NA	TRBV2	TRBJ2-1	CASSPTRDNEQFF	TGTGCCAGCAGCCCGACTAGGGACAATGAGCAGTTCTTC
NA	NA	TRBV29-1	TRBJ1-1	CSAQVAEAFF	TGCAGCGCCCAGGTGGCTGAAGCTTTCTTT
NA	TRBD1	TRBV6-5	TRBJ1-1	CASSRPGGRYTEAFF	TGTGCCAGCAGTCGACCAGGGGGCCGGTACACTGAAGCTTTCTTT
NA	NA	TRBV28	TRBJ2-1	CATAGSYNEQFF	TGCGCCACGGCGGGTTCCTACAATGAGCAGTTCTTC
NA	TRBD1	TRBV7-2	TRBJ2-7	CASSLGATGLAYF	TGTGCCAGCAGCTTAGGGGCGACAGGGTTAGCGTACTTC
NA	TRBD2	TRBV7-2	TRBJ2-7	CASTSRGTSTYEQYF	TGTGCCAGCACCTCCCGGGGGACTAGCACGTACGAGCAGTACTTC
NA	NA	TRBV28	TRBJ1-4	CASSSGQPTNEKLFF	TGTGCCAGCAGCTCCGGACAGCCAACTAATGAAAAACTGTTTTTT
NA	NA	TRBV28	TRBJ2-3	CASAGGAAGTDTQYF	TGTGCCAGTGCGGGCGGGGCCGCGGGCACAGATACGCAGTATTTT
NA	NA	TRBV6-1	TRBJ2-2	CATPRTSYTGELFF	TGTGCCACCCCGAGGACAAGTTACACCGGGGAGCTGTTTTTT
NA	NA	TRBV11-2	TRBJ2-7	CASSLGGGLYEQYF	TGTGCCAGCAGCTTGGGCGGAGGCCTCTACGAGCAGTACTTC
NA	TRBD2	TRBV5-1	TRBJ2-1	CASSPGGSYNEQFF	TGCGCCAGCAGCCCCGGGGGGTCCTACAATGAGCAGTTCTTC
NA	NA	TRBV5-6	TRBJ2-7	CASSLVGGREQYF	TGTGCCAGCAGCTTGGTGGGGGGGCGCGAGCAGTACTTC
NA	TRBD2	TRBV30	TRBJ2-5	CASGLAGAQETQYF	TGTGCCTCCGGACTAGCGGGCGCACAAGAGACCCAGTACTTC
few	NA	TRBV2	TRBJ1-6	CARSPADTYSPLHF	TGTGCCAGGAGCCCGGCGGACACGTATTCACCCCTCCACTTT